This T cell receptor beta chain is drawn from a study of blood T cell repertoires in COVID-19. Study as a whole: T cells, B-cell-depleted T cells, or PBMCs provided the cDNA or gDNA that served as material.

In the original processing: Estimates of nucleated cell counts were drawn from the amplification of reference gene primers. Libraries were prepared by immunoSEQ multiplex PCR; TCRdb keeps only in-frame clonotypes and omits some of them. D and trimming come from the DNA, and the V and J calls and clone size come from that table. Altogether about 120,000 clones are present, 84% being singletons, with the ten largest covering roughly 3.5%. Participants were aged roughly 18 to 89 years from about two dozen US areas. J gave up 8 bases and V 6 bases, and 7 bases lay outside the gene matches. The CDR3 sequence is 13 residues long. CDR1 and CDR2 from the germline V gene are MNHEY and SVGAGI.

Sequences were obtained from PBMCs or T cells enriched from blood (not recorded which). This sequence originates from a woman in her twenties or thirties who had recovered from COVID-19. The V gene is TRBV6-5, the J gene TRBJ1-2, with 9 bases matching TRBD1. CDR3 residues: CASSRGQGLGYTF. CDR3 nucleotide sequence: TGTGCCAGCAGCCGGGGACAGGGCCTCGGCTACACCTTC.